This T cell receptor (beta chain) was identified in a study of blood T cell repertoires in COVID-19. Overall study context: Both acute and convalescent COVID-19 samples were obtained from the United States, Italy and Spain. T cells, B-cell-depleted T cells, or PBMCs supplied cDNA or gDNA.

This clone was seen a few times. As processed by the authors: Nucleated cell number was recorded as an estimate derived from reference gene primer amplification. Libraries were prepared by immunoSEQ multiplex PCR; TCRdb keeps only in-frame clonotypes and omits some of them. Clonal size and the V and J genes are those of that table, whereas D and trimming came from the DNA. The repertoire holds 55,000 or so clones, with around 79% as singletons. The V end lost 1 base, the J end lost 4 bases, and 4 bases lay between the germline ends. Germline assignment: CDR1 SNHLY and CDR2 FYNNEI. CDR3 length: 12 amino acids.

The sequence was collected from a man aged 55-75 years with acute or convalescent COVID-19. Sequenced material: peripheral blood. The V and J genes are TRBV2 and TRBJ1-2; D unclear. Here the CDR3 reads CASSEDSYGYTF. CDR3 in DNA: TGTGCCAGCAGTGAAGACAGCTATGGCTACACCTTC.